The present TCR beta chain was sequenced within a study of shared clonotypes between healthy human individuals. Study-level results: Clonotype sharing among donors, it was expected, would be affected by sequencing depth.

Donors had no recently reported acute infections or vaccinations and were HIV-negative. With regard to this clone: Its target is not known.

Germline loops: CDR1 LNHDA, CDR2 SQIVND (reference sequence). The ends lost 9 bases at V and 1 base at J; junction bases unmatched: 9. This CDR3 contains 14 residues. Genomic DNA belonging to each subset was distributed in equal measure over several immunoSEQ plates. Replicate sorted-subset PCRs were loaded with around 0.2 ug DNA, approximately 31,000 T cell genomes. The protocol was immunoSEQ multiplex PCR, while the TCRdb copy is restricted to in-frame clones and leaves out a portion. This sample has about 1.5 million clones; approximately 96% occur once, and the top ten carry about 1%. The source of this sequence is a man aged 25 to 45 in good health. V usage is TRBV19 and J usage is TRBJ2-7; 7 nucleotides align to TRBD1. Sequencing was done on a sample of naive CD4+ T cells sorted from blood. Subset in this sample: CD45RA+ positively selected. DNA of the CDR3: TGTGCCAGGATAAGGGGGCTTCGGTCCTACGAGCAGTACTTC. Protein sequence: CARIRGLRSYEQYF.